These 6 T cell receptor beta chains were sequenced from one sample in a study of cytomegalovirus exposure and HLA in healthy donors. The PCR made use of 60 Vbeta and 13 Jbeta primers. Profiled with immunoSEQ multiplex PCR; TCRdb holds only in-frame clones, not every one. The sample contains roughly 180,000 clones, roughly 80% of which appear only once. The source material was PBMCs. These receptors all come from a female donor in good health and CMV-seronegative.

The chain is built from TRBV4-1 and TRBJ1-1, with 9 bases matching TRBD1. The CDR3 extends over 18 amino acids. After removal of 2 bases from V and 0 bases from J, the junction contained 10 bases not matched to a gene. Germline V CDR1 and CDR2: MGHRA, YSYEKL. The DNA for the CDR3 is TGCGCCAGCAGCCAAACAAGGGACAGGGCTGACGTGAACACTGAAGCTTTCTTT. It is translated as CASSQTRDRADVNTEAFF.

In this sample, this clone turned up a few times. The genes are TRBV15 and TRBJ1-4, with D unclear. V gave up 1 base and J gave up 2 bases, with 2 bases separating them. Germline CDR1 LNHNV, CDR2 YYDKDF (reference sequence). CDR3 length: 13 residues. In nucleotides, the CDR3 is TGTGCCACCAGCAGAGCTACTAATGAAAAACTGTTTTTT. This gives the protein CATSRATNEKLFF.

V and J are TRBV30 and TRBJ1-2; a weak D match, TRBD1 (5 bases). Trimming took off 0 bases at V and 6 bases at J, with 14 bases between the two ends. Germline V CDR1 and CDR2: GTSNPN, SVGIG (reference sequence). CDR3 length: 14 amino acids. CDR3 in amino acids: CAWSVTSWGDGYTF. The CDR3 nucleotides read TGTGCCTGGAGTGTAACTTCGTGGGGCGATGGCTACACCTTC.

This rearrangement joins TRBV28 to TRBJ2-7; TRBD1 matches 9 bases. V shed 10 bases and J 5 bases; nucleotides not matched to a gene: 6. The CDR3 extends over 12 amino acids. Germline V gene sequence: CDR1 MDHEN, CDR2 SYDVKM. The CDR3 nucleotides read TGTGCCACCTGGGACAGGGCCAACGAGCAGTACTTC. This translates into CATWDRANEQYF.

The CDR3 reads CATSYGADTQYF. Written as DNA, the CDR3 is TGTGCCACCAGCTACGGAGCAGATACGCAGTATTTT. The rearrangement joins TRBV15 to TRBJ2-3; D is unclear. CDR1 and CDR2 from the germline V gene are LNHNV and YYDKDF (reference sequence). V was shortened by 5 bases and J by 4 bases, with 7 bases between the two germline ends. The CDR3 has 12 amino acids. The variable domain in full, with the rest retrieved from reference TRBV15 and TRBJ2-3, is DAMVIQNPRYQVTQFGKPVTLSCSQTLNHNVMYWYQQKSSQAPKLLFHYYDKDFNNEADTPDNFQSRRPNTSFCFLDIRSPGLGDTAMYLCATSYGADTQYFGPGTRLTVL.

The chain is built from TRBV2 and TRBJ1-2; D is uncertain. The germline V gene has CDR1 SNHLY and CDR2 FYNNEI. CDR3 length: 11 amino acids. The ends were cut back, 9 bases at V and 7 bases at J, with 12 bases in the middle. As DNA, the CDR3 is TGTGCCAGTCGATACGACTCTGGCTACACCTTC. Encoded protein: CASRYDSGYTF. The full variable domain, its missing parts supplied by reference TRBV2 and TRBJ1-2, is EPEVTQTPSHQVTQMGQEVILRCVPISNHLYFYWYRQILGQKVEFLVSFYNNEISEKSEIFDDQFSVERPDGSNFTLKIRSTKLEDSAMYFCASRYDSGYTFGSGTRLTVV.